This TCR beta chain comes out of a study of blood T cell repertoires in COVID-19. Across the whole study: Acute-phase and convalescent COVID-19 samples originated in the United States, Italy and Spain. T cells, B-cell-depleted T cells, or PBMCs provided the cDNA or gDNA that served as material.

J lost 10 bases, V lost 1 base, and 9 bases had no gene match. Germline lookup yields CDR1 SGHAT and CDR2 FQNNGV. CDR3 length: 16 amino acids. The authors' processing: The assay estimated nucleated cells by amplifying reference gene primers. The repertoire was sequenced with immunoSEQ multiplex PCR; TCRdb's copy has only in-frame clones and lacks some. V, J and clone size are taken as reported in that table, and D and trimming were inferred from the DNA itself. Here the sample spans approximately 120,000 clones, almost 85% being singletons. This clone showed up just a few times. The gene calls are TRBV11-2 and TRBJ2-1; 11 nucleotides align to TRBD2. The sample consisted of peripheral blood. This TCR came from a human donor in a cohort sampled during active COVID-19. The CDR3 loop reads CASSLGGSGGAREQFF. CDR3 DNA sequence: TGTGCCAGCAGCTTAGGAGGTAGCGGGGGGGCCAGAGAGCAGTTCTTC.